The 17 T cell receptor beta chains presented below share a single source sample, sequenced in a study of OX40 agonist ivuxolimab in advanced cancers. Generated by immunoSEQ multiplex PCR, the TCRdb table keeps only in-frame clones and is missing some. The table shows tens of thousands of clones, with roughly 92% occurring only once. The sample in question was CD4+ or CD8+ T cells sorted from blood, obtained in a trial of the OX40 agonist ivuxolimab. The receptors derive from an adult with an advanced solid tumor such as melanoma, head and neck, liver or kidney cancer.

The chain is built from TRBV6-4 and TRBJ1-5, with 9 bases fitting TRBD1. The CDR3 runs to 15 residues. Germline loops: CDR1 MRHNA, CDR2 SNTAGT. The V and J ends lost 6 bases and 3 bases, in that order; junction bases with no gene match: 6. CDR3 DNA: TGTGCCAGCAGCCCCGGGACAGGGCACAATCAGCCCCAGCATTTT. As protein: CASSPGTGHNQPQHF.

V usage is TRBV11-2 and J usage is TRBJ1-2; tentative D call: TRBD1 (5 bases). Germline V CDR1 and CDR2: SGHAT, FQNNGV. The CDR3 runs to 17 residues. Trimming shortened V by 4 bases and J by 2 bases, and 20 bases separated the two germline ends. Here the CDR3 DNA reads TGTGCCAGCAGCTCCCATTCACAGGAGGGAGACAACTATGGCTACACCTTC. Translated, it gives CASSSHSQEGDNYGYTF.

The chain recombines TRBV2 with TRBJ2-7; 14 bases match TRBD2. J lost 2 bases, V lost 4 bases, and 7 bases had no gene match. The length of the CDR3 is 17 residues. Germline-derived CDR1 and CDR2 are SNHLY and FYNNEI. CDR3: CASSAGTSGGFTYEQYF. CDR3 nucleotides: TGTGCCAGCAGTGCCGGGACTAGCGGGGGATTTACCTACGAGCAGTACTTC.

The V call is TRBV30, the J call TRBJ2-5; 8 nucleotides align to TRBD2. This CDR3 is built from 13 residues. After removal of 3 bases from V and 14 bases from J, the junction contained 14 bases not matched to a gene. In germline, CDR1 is GTSNPN, CDR2 SVGIG (reference sequence). CDR3 in amino acids: CAWSSHGASGSYF. CDR3 nucleotide sequence: TGTGCCTGGAGCAGCCACGGTGCTAGCGGGTCTTACTTC. Drawing the rest from reference TRBV30 and TRBJ2-5, the complete variable domain is SQTIHQWPATLVQPVGSPLSLECTVEGTSNPNLYWYRQAAGRGLQLLFYSVGIGQISSEVPQNLSASRPQDRQFILSSKKLLLSDSGFYLCAWSSHGASGSYFGPGTRLLVL.

This clone was counted a few times. This CDR3 is CASSLVGPGYTF. In DNA, the CDR3 is TGTGCCAGCAGCTTAGTTGGCCCCGGCTACACCTTC. J is TRBJ1-2 and V is TRBV7-6; D call uncertain. CDR3 length equals 12 residues. In germline, CDR1 is SGHVS, CDR2 FNYEAQ. V dropped 1 base and J dropped 8 bases, with 8 bases sitting between them.

The J gene is TRBJ2-5, the V gene TRBV7-9, with D perhaps TRBD2 (7 bases). Trimming left V 5 bases short and J 4 bases short, with 17 bases between. CDR1 SEHNR and CDR2 FQNEAQ come from the germline V gene (reference sequence). The CDR3 is 15 amino acids. The CDR3 DNA reads as TGTGCCAGCAGCCTTGGGGGGGCGCAGGGAGAGACCCAGTACTTC. Residues: CASSLGGAQGETQYF.

The chain has TRBV5-1 and TRBJ1-5; no firm D call. CDR3 length: 15 residues. V shed 3 bases and J shed 0 bases, with 10 bases lying between them. Germline assignment: CDR1 SGHRS and CDR2 YFSETQ. For the CDR3, the DNA is TGCGCCAGCAGCTCGGACGGAAATAGCAATCAGCCCCAGCATTTT. It yields the protein CASSSDGNSNQPQHF.

The CDR3 DNA follows: TGTGCCAGCTCACCACCTCACAGGCTAGCCAAAAACATTCAGTACTTC. Its translation: CASSPPHRLAKNIQYF. The chain carries TRBV18 and TRBJ2-4; D possibly corresponds to TRBD1 (5 bases). Deletions cut 0 bases from V and 0 bases from J, with 9 bases between. CDR1 is KGHSH, CDR2 LQKENI, per germline. CDR3 size: 16 residues.

This chain connects TRBV11-3 to TRBJ2-3; D ambiguous. The CDR3 consists of 12 residues. From germline, CDR1 is SGHNT and CDR2 YENEEA. V shed 4 bases and J shed 6 bases, with 8 bases lying between them. The chain's CDR3 is CASSSNSDTQYF. Written as DNA, the CDR3 is TGTGCCAGCAGCTCAAACTCCGATACGCAGTATTTT.

The chain links TRBV7-8 to TRBJ1-1; 7 bases match TRBD1. There are 12 residues in the CDR3. Trimming at V came to 3 bases and at J to 6 bases, leaving 1 base not matched to a gene. Germline-derived CDR1 and CDR2 are SGHVS and FQNEAQ. CDR3 sequence reads: CASSFGTAEAFF. The CDR3 nucleotides read TGTGCCAGCAGCTTTGGGACAGCTGAAGCTTTCTTT. The full variable domain, rest sourced from reference TRBV7-8 and TRBJ1-1, is GAGVSQSPRYKVAKRGQDVALRCDPISGHVSLFWYQQALGQGPEFLTYFQNEAQLDKSGLPSDRFFAERPEGSVSTLKIQRTQQEDSAVYLCASSFGTAEAFFGQGTRLTVV.

The chain combines TRBV6-5 with TRBJ2-1, with 8 bases that match TRBD1. Germline CDR1 reads MNHEY; CDR2 reads SVGAGI. This CDR3 region has 15 residues. V lost 7 bases to trimming and J lost 0 bases; unmatched junction nucleotides: 5. The CDR3 DNA is TGTGCCAGCAATAGACAGGGGTTCTCCTACAATGAGCAGTTCTTC. Its translation: CASNRQGFSYNEQFF.

The chain joins TRBV9 to TRBJ2-3; 7 bases are a match to TRBD2. CDR3 length: 15 amino acids. Germline V lookup: CDR1 SGDLS, CDR2 YYNGEE. Germline trimming cut 5 bases from V and 0 bases from J; bases unmatched to any gene: 6. The CDR3 region has the DNA TGTGCCAGCAGGGAAGGGCGGGGGAGCACAGATACGCAGTATTTT. This encodes CASREGRGSTDTQYF.

The chain employs TRBV4-1 and TRBJ2-1; TRBD2 aligns across 8 bases. J gave up 0 bases and V 8 bases, and 12 bases lay outside the gene matches. The CDR3 covers 17 residues. Germline V gives CDR1 MGHRA, CDR2 YSYEKL. CDR3 region: CASGAGGGPSSYNEQFF. As DNA, the CDR3 is TGCGCCAGCGGGGCGGGCGGGGGGCCTAGCTCCTACAATGAGCAGTTCTTC.

The DNA for the CDR3 is TGTGCCATCAGTGAGACGACAAACAAGGTTAGGGCTTTCTTT. Amino acids: CAISETTNKVRAFF. This chain connects TRBV10-3 to TRBJ1-1; D is unclear. The CDR3 has 14 residues. The V end was cut by 2 bases, the J end by 11 bases, with 18 bases between. Germline assignment: CDR1 ENHRY and CDR2 SYGVKD.

J is TRBJ2-3 and V is TRBV6-5, with D possibly being TRBD2 (5 bases). The CDR3 is 14 amino acids. The germline gives CDR1 MNHEY, CDR2 SVGAGI. V shed 7 bases and J shed 2 bases, with 13 bases lying between them. CDR3 DNA sequence: TGTGCCAGCAAATCGACGGGATACACAGATACGCAGTATTTT. Translated, it gives CASKSTGYTDTQYF.

The chain has TRBV5-1 and TRBJ2-7, with D perhaps matching TRBD2 (5 bases). CDR3 length: 16 residues. Germline loops: CDR1 SGHRS, CDR2 YFSETQ. V lost 4 bases to trimming and J lost 0 bases, with 17 bases between them. The CDR3 here is CASSPTVVGSSYEQYF. DNA of the CDR3: TGCGCCAGCAGCCCGACCGTAGTTGGGAGCTCCTACGAGCAGTACTTC.

The chain carries TRBV2 and TRBJ2-7, with 10 nucleotides matching TRBD2. This CDR3 is 17 amino acids long. The J segment lost 5 bases and the V segment lost 5 bases, leaving 15 bases of the junction unmatched. Germline loops: CDR1 SNHLY, CDR2 FYNNEI. CDR3 amino acids: CASSLVSSGRGSHEQYF. The CDR3 DNA is TGTGCCAGCAGTCTGGTTTCTAGCGGGAGAGGTAGCCACGAGCAGTACTTC.